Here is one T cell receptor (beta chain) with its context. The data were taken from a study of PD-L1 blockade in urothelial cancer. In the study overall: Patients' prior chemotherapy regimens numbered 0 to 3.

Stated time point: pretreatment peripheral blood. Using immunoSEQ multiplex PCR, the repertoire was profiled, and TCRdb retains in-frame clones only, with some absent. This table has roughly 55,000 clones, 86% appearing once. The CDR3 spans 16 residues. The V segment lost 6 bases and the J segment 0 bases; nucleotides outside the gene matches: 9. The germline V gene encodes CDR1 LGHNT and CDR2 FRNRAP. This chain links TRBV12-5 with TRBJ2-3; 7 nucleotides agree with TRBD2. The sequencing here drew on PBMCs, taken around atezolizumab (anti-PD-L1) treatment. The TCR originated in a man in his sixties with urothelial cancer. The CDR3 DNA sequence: TGTGCTAGTGGCCCTAGCGGCCGAACTAGCACAGATACGCAGTATTTT. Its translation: CASGPSGRTSTDTQYF.